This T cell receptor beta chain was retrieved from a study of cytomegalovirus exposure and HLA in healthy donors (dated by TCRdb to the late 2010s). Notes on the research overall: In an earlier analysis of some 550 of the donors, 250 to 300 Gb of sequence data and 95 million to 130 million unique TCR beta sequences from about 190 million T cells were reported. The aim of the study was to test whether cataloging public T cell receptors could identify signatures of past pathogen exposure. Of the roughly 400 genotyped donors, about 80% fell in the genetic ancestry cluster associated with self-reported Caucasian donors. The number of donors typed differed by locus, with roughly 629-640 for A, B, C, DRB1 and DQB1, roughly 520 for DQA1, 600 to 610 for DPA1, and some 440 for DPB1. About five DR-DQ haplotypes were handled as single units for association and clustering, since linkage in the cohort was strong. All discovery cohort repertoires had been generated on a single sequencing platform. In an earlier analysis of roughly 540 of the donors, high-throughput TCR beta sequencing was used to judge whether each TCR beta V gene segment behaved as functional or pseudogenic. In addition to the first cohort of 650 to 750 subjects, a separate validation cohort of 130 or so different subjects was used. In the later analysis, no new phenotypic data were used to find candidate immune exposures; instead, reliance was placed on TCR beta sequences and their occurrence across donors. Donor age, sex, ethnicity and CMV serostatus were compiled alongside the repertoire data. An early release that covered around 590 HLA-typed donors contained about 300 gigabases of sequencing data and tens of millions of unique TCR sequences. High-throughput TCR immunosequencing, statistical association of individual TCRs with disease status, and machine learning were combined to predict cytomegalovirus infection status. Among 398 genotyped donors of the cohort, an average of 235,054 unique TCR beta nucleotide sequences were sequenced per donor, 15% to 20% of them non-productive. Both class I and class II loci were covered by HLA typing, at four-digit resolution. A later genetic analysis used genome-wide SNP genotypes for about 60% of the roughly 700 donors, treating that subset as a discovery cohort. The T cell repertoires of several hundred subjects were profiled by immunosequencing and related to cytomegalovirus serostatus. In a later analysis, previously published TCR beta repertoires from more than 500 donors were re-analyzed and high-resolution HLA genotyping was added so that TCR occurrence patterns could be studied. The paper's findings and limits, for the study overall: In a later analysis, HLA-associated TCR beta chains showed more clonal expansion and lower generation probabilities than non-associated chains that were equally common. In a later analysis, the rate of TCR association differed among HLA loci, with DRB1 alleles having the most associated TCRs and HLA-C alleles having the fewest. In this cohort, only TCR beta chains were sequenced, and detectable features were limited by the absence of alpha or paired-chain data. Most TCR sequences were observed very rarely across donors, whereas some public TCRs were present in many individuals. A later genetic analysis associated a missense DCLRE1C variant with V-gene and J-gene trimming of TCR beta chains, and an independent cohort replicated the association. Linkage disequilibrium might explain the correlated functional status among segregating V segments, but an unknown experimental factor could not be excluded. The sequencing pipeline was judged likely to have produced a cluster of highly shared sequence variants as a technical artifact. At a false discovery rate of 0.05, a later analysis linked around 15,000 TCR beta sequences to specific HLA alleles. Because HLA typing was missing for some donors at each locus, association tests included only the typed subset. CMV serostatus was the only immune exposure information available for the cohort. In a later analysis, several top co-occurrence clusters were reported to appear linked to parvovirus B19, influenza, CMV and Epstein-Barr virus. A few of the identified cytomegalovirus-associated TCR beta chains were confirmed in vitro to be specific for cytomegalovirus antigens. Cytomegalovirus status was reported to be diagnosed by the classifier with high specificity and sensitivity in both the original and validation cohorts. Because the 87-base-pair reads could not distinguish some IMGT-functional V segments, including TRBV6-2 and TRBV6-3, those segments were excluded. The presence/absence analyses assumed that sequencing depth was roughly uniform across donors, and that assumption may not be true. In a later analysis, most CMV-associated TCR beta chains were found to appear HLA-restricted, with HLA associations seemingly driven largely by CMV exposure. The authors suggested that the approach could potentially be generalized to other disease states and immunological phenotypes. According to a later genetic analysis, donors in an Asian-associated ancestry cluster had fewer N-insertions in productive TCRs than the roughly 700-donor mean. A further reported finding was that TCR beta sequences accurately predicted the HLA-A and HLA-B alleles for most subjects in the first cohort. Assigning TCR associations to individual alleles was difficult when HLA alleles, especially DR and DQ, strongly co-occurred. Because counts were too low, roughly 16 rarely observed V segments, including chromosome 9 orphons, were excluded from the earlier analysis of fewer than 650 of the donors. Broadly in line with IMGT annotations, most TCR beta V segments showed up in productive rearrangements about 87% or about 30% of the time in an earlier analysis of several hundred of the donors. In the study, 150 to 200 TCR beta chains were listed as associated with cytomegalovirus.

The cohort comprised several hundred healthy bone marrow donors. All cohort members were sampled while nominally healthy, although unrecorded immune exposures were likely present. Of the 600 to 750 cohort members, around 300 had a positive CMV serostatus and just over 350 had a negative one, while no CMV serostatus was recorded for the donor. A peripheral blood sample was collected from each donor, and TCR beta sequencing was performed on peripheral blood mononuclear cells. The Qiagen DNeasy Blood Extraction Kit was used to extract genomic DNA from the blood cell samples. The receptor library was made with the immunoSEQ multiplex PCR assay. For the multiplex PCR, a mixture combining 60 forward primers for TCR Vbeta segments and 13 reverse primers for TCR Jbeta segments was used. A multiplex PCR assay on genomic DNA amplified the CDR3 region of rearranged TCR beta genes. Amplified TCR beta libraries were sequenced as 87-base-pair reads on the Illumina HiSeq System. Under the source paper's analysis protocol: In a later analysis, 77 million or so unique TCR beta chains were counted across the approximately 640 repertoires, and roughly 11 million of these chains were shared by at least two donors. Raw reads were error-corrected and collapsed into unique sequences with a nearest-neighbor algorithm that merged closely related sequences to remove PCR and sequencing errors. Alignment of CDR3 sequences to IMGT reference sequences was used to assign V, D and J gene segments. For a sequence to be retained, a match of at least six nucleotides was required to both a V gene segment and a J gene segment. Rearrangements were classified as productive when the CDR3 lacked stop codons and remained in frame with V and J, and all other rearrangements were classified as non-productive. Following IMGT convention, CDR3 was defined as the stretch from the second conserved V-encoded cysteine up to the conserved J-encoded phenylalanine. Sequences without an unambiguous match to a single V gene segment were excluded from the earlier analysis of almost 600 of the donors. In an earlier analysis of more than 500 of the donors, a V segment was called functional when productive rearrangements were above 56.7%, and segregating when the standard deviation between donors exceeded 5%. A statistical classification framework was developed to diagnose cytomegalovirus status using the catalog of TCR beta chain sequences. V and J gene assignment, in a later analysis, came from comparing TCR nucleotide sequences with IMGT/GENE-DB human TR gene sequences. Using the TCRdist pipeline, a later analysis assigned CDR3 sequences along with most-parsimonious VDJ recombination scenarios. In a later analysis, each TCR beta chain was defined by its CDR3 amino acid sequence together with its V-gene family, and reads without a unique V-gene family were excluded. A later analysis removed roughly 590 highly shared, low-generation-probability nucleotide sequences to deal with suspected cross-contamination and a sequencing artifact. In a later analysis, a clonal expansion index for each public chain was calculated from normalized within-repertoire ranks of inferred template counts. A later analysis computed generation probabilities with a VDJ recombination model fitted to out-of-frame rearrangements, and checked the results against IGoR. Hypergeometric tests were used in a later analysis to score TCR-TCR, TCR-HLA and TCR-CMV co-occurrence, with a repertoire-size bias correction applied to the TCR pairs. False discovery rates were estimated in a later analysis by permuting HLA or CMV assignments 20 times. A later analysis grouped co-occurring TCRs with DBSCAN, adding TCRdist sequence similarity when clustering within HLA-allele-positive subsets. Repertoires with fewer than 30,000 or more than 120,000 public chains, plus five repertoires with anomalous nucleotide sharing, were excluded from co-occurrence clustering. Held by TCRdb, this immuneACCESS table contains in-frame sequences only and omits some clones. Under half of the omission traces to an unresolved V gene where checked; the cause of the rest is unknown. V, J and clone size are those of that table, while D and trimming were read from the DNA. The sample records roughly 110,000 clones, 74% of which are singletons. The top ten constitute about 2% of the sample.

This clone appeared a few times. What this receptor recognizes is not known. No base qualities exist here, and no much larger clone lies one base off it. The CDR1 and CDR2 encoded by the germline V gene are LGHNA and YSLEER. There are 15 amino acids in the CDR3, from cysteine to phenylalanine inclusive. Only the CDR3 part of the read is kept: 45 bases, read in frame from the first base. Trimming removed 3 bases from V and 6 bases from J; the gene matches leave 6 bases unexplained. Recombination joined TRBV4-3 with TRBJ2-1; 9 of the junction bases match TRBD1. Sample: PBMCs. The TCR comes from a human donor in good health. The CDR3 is CASSQPGQGANEQFF. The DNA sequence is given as TGCGCCAGCAGCCAGCCGGGACAGGGCGCCAATGAGCAGTTCTTC.